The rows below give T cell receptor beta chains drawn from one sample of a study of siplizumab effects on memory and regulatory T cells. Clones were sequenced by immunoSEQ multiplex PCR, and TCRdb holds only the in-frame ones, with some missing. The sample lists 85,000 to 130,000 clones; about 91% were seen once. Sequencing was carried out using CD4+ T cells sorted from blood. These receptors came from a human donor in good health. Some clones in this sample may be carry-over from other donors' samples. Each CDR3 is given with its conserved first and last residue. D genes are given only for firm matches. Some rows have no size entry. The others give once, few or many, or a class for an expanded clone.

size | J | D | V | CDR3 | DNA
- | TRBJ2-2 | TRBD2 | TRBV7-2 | CASSLVLAGYRAGELFF | TGTGCCAGCAGCTTAGTTTTAGCGGGGTATAGGGCCGGGGAGCTGTTTTTT
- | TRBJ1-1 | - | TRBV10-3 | CAISDGGGGTEAFF | TGTGCCATCAGTGATGGGGGCGGGGGCACTGAAGCTTTCTTT
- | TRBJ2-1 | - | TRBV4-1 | CASKSRGKNEQFF | TGCGCCAGCAAAAGCCGGGGGAAAAATGAGCAGTTCTTC
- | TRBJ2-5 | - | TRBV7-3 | CASSFTGGETQYF | TGTGCCAGCAGCTTTACCGGTGGGGAGACCCAGTACTTC
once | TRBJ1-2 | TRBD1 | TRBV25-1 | CASSEDRGRGGYTF | TGTGCCAGCAGTGAGGACAGGGGGCGGGGTGGCTACACCTTC
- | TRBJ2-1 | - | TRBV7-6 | CASSLATPGTHKRNEQFF | TGTGCCAGCAGCTTAGCTACCCCCGGGACTCACAAGCGTAATGAGCAGTTCTTC
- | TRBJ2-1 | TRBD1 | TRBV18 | CASSPQTGGAPNEQFF | TGTGCCAGCTCACCACAGACAGGGGGGGCCCCCAATGAGCAGTTCTTC
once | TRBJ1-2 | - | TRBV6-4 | CATRGSYGYTF | TGTGCCACAAGGGGGAGCTATGGCTACACCTTC
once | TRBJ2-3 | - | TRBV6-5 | CASSYSRGTQYF | TGTGCCAGCAGTTACTCAAGGGGTACGCAGTATTTT
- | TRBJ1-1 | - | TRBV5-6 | CASSRGLVMNTEAFF | TGTGCCAGCAGCCGCGGACTGGTTATGAACACTGAAGCTTTCTTT
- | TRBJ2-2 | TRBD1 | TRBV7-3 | CASSLNVFGTGVYGGELFF | TGTGCCAGCAGCTTAAATGTCTTCGGGACAGGGGTTTACGGCGGGGAGCTGTTTTTT
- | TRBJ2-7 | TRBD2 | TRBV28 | CASSRSGRAGEQYF | TGTGCCAGCAGTCGCAGCGGGAGGGCAGGCGAGCAGTACTTC
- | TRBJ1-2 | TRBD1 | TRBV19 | CASSIGSGTGSYGYTF | TGTGCCAGTAGTATAGGCTCCGGGACAGGGTCCTATGGCTACACCTTC
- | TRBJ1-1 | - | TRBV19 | CASSIGGNTEAFF | TGTGCCAGTAGTATAGGCGGGAACACTGAAGCTTTCTTT
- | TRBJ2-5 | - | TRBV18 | CASSPDINQETQYF | TGTGCCAGCTCACCCGACATAAACCAAGAGACCCAGTACTTC
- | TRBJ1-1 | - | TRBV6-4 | CASSDEVVMNTEAFF | TGTGCCAGCAGTGACGAGGTGGTCATGAACACTGAAGCTTTCTTT
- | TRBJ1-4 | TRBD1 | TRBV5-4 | CASSRDSQVDLSEKLFF | TGTGCCAGCTCCCGGGACAGTCAAGTTGACCTGAGTGAAAAACTGTTTTTT
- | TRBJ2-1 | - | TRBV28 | CASRPVRDFLYNEQFF | TGTGCCAGCAGACCGGTCAGGGACTTTCTCTACAATGAGCAGTTCTTC
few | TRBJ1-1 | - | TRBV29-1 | CSVVLGEAFF | TGCAGCGTTGTCCTAGGTGAAGCTTTCTTT
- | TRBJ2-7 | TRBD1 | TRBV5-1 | CASSARQGGDEQYF | TGCGCCAGCAGTGCCAGACAGGGCGGAGACGAGCAGTACTTC
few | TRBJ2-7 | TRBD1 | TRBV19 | CASSMTGNEQYF | TGTGCCAGTAGTATGACAGGGAACGAGCAGTACTTC
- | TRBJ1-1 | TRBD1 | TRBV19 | CASTETGRTEAFF | TGTGCCAGTACCGAGACAGGGCGCACTGAAGCTTTCTTT
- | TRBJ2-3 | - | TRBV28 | CASSLSGFEGRSTDTQYF | TGTGCCAGCAGTTTGTCAGGGTTTGAGGGAAGATCCACAGATACGCAGTATTTT
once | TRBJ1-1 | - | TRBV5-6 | CASSLSPGANTEAFF | TGTGCCAGCAGCTTGTCTCCGGGGGCGAACACTGAAGCTTTCTTT
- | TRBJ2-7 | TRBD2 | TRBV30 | CAWTPRLAGVYGEQYF | TGTGCCTGGACACCCCGACTAGCGGGGGTTTACGGCGAGCAGTACTTC
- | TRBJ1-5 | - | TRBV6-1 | CASVWTVGPSQPQHF | TGTGCCAGCGTTTGGACAGTAGGTCCCAGCCAGCCCCAGCATTTT
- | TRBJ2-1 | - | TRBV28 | CASSHPDRPRNEQFF | TGTGCCAGCAGTCACCCAGACCGTCCTAGGAATGAGCAGTTCTTC
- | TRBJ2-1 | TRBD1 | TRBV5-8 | CASSPDRGGNEQFF | TGTGCCAGCAGCCCAGACAGGGGCGGTAATGAGCAGTTCTTC
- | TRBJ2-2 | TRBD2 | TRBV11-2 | CASSISGGNTGELFF | TGTGCCAGCAGCATTAGCGGGGGGAACACCGGGGAGCTGTTTTTT
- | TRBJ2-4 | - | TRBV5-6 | CASSQGLAKNIQYF | TGTGCCAGCAGTCAGGGGCTGGCCAAAAACATTCAGTACTTC
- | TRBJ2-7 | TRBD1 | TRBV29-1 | CSVREQGASEQYF | TGCAGCGTTAGGGAACAGGGGGCGTCCGAGCAGTACTTC
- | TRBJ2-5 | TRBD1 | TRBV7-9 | CASSLGGTGGIEETQYF | TGTGCCAGCAGCTTAGGAGGGACAGGGGGCATAGAAGAGACCCAGTACTTC
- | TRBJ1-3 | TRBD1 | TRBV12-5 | CASGGDSAYTIYF | TGTGCTAGTGGGGGGGACAGCGCTTACACCATATATTTT
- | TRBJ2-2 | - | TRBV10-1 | CASSGATGELFF | TGCGCCAGCAGTGGGGCGACCGGGGAGCTGTTTTTT
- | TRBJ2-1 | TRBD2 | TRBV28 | CASREGLAGGPSYNEQFF | TGTGCCAGCAGAGAGGGACTAGCGGGAGGGCCTTCCTACAATGAGCAGTTCTTC
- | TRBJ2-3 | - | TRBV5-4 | CASSPNFGADTQYF | TGTGCCAGCAGCCCCAATTTCGGGGCAGATACGCAGTATTTT
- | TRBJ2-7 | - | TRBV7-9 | CASSQQGYEQYF | TGTGCCAGCAGCCAACAGGGCTACGAGCAGTACTTC
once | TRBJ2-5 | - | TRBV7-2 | CASSLGLADFQETQYF | TGTGCCAGCAGCTTAGGTCTCGCTGATTTCCAAGAGACCCAGTACTTC
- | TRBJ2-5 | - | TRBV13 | CASSRPISSSETQYF | TGTGCCAGCAGCCGACCGATCAGTAGTTCAGAGACCCAGTACTTC
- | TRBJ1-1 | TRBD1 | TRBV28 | CASSLGQSRHTEAFF | TGTGCCAGCAGTTTGGGACAGTCAAGGCACACTGAAGCTTTCTTT
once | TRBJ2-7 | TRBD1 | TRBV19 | CASSGTGGHEQYF | TGTGCCAGTAGTGGGACAGGGGGACACGAGCAGTACTTC
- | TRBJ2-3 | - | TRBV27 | CASSLSGLHTDTQYF | TGTGCCAGCAGTTTATCCGGCCTCCACACAGATACGCAGTATTTT
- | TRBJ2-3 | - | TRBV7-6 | CASSFGSDTQYF | TGTGCCAGCAGCTTTGGCTCAGATACGCAGTATTTT
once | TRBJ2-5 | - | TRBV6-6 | CASNPRGPRETQYF | TGTGCCAGCAACCCCAGGGGTCCCCGGGAGACCCAGTACTTC
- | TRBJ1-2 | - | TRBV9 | CASSVAGHGYTF | TGTGCCAGCAGCGTAGCTGGGCACGGCTACACCTTC
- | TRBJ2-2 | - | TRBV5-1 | CASRPGTTNTGELFF | TGCGCCAGCAGGCCCGGGACAACGAACACCGGGGAGCTGTTTTTT
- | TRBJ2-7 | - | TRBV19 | CASSMGPGTESYEQYF | TGTGCCAGTAGTATGGGGCCGGGGACGGAATCCTACGAGCAGTACTTC
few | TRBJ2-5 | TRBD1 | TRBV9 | CASSVTTGTGIQETQYF | TGTGCCAGCAGCGTAACGACAGGGACAGGTATCCAAGAGACCCAGTACTTC
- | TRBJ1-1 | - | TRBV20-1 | CSATHETEAFF | TGCAGTGCTACCCACGAGACTGAAGCTTTCTTT
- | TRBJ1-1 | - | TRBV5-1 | CASSFSRDTEAFF | TGCGCCAGCAGCTTTAGTAGGGACACTGAAGCTTTCTTT
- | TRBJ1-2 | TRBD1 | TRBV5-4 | CASSPWHTGGVYGYTF | TGTGCCAGCAGCCCTTGGCATACAGGGGGAGTGTATGGCTACACCTTC
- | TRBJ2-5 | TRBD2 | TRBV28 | CASSLPRRGLAGGEQYF | TGTGCCAGCAGTCTTCCCCGACGTGGGCTAGCGGGGGGTGAGCAGTACTTC
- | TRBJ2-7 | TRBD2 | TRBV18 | CASSPRTSGSIYEQYF | TGTGCCAGCTCACCACGGACTAGCGGGTCCATCTACGAGCAGTACTTC
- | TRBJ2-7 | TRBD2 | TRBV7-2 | CASSSSGRAKQYF | TGTGCCAGCAGCTCTAGCGGGAGGGCCAAGCAGTACTTC